The text below deals with one T cell receptor (beta chain). V was trimmed by 3 bases and J by 4 bases, leaving 8 bases between them. CDR3 length equals 13 residues. Germline V gene lookup returns CDR1 SGHTA and CDR2 FQGNSA. This entry comes from a study of cytomegalovirus exposure and HLA in healthy donors. TCRdb's table, derived via immunoSEQ multiplex PCR, lists solely in-frame clones and lacks some. The data hold 70,000 to 95,000 clones, with under 95% observed a single time. The sequencing input was PBMCs. The sequence was obtained from a woman aged 25 to 39 in good health and CMV-seronegative. This rearrangement joins TRBV7-2 to TRBJ2-3; D might be TRBD2 (5 bases). CDR3 protein: CASSFPSSDTQYF. The CDR3 DNA sequence: TGTGCCAGCAGCTTCCCTAGCTCAGATACGCAGTATTTT.